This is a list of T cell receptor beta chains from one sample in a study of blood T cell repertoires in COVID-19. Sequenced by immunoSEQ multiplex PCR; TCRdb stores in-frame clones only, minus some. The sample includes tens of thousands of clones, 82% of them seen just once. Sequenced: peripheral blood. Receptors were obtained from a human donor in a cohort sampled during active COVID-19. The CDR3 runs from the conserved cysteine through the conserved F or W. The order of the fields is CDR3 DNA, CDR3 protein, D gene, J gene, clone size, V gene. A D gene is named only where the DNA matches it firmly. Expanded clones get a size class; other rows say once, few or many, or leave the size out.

TGTGCCAGCAGCGATGGACAGGGGGGCTCCTATAATTCACCCCTCCACTTT,CASSDGQGGSYNSPLHF,TRBD1,TRBJ1-6,.,TRBV9
TGTGCCTGGAGATCGCGGCCCAGAGATGGCTACACCTTC,CAWRSRPRDGYTF,.,TRBJ1-2,.,TRBV30
TGTGCCAGCAGCTTCCTTGGACAGGGAATTTCAGATACGCAGTATTTT,CASSFLGQGISDTQYF,TRBD1,TRBJ2-3,.,TRBV7-9
TGTGCCACCCGAGGGGCCGGGACAGGGGGTTATGGCTACACCTTC,CATRGAGTGGYGYTF,TRBD1,TRBJ1-2,.,TRBV15
TGTGCCAGCAGCTTATCGGGGGTAGACTCGGGGACCCAGTACTTC,CASSLSGVDSGTQYF,.,TRBJ2-5,.,TRBV7-9
TGCGCGCCTGTCCAGCCCCAGCATTTT,CAPVQPQHF,.,TRBJ1-5,.,TRBV7-9
TGTGCCCGCGGGTCGGGGGTAGGGCAGCCCCAGCATTTT,CARGSGVGQPQHF,.,TRBJ1-5,.,TRBV9
TGTGCCAGCAGCTTAGATCCCGACAGGTGGACCTACAATGAGCAGTTCTTC,CASSLDPDRWTYNEQFF,.,TRBJ2-1,.,TRBV11-3
TGTGCCAGCACGGAGAGCTCCTATAATTCACCCCTCCACTTT,CASTESSYNSPLHF,.,TRBJ1-6,.,TRBV5-4
TGCGCCAGCAGCGATCCGAACAGGCCCTACAATGAGCAGTTCTTC,CASSDPNRPYNEQFF,.,TRBJ2-1,.,TRBV5-1
TGTGCCACCAGCCGAATGGGACTAACCTACGAGCAGTACTTC,CATSRMGLTYEQYF,TRBD2,TRBJ2-7,few,TRBV15
TGTGCCTGGAGTGATGGGACATACTACGAGCAGTACTTC,CAWSDGTYYEQYF,.,TRBJ2-7,once,TRBV30
TGTGTCCTGGCGGCACAGGTCCAAGCTTTCTTT,CVLAAQVQAFF,.,TRBJ1-1,.,TRBV30
TGTGCCAGCTCACCAGTGAGCCAAGAGACCCAGTACTTC,CASSPVSQETQYF,.,TRBJ2-5,once,TRBV18
TGCGCCAGCACCTCTCCGGGAGGGACAGATACGCAGTATTTT,CASTSPGGTDTQYF,TRBD2,TRBJ2-3,.,TRBV4-1
TGCGCCAGCAGTGAGTCTTCAGGGTTCAATGAGCAGTTCTTC,CASSESSGFNEQFF,.,TRBJ2-1,.,TRBV10-2
TGTGCCAGCATCGGGGGGCGCGGCGAGCAGTACTTC,CASIGGRGEQYF,.,TRBJ2-7,few,TRBV2
TGTGCCAGCAGCTCATCAGGGGTAGCCTATGGCTACACCTTC,CASSSSGVAYGYTF,.,TRBJ1-2,once,TRBV5-5
TGTGCCTGGATAAACAGGGCCGGGGTCGGCTCACCCCTCCACTTT,CAWINRAGVGSPLHF,.,TRBJ1-6,.,TRBV30
TGCGCCAGCAGCAGAACCGGGACAGTGAATTACGAGCAGTACTTC,CASSRTGTVNYEQYF,TRBD1,TRBJ2-7,.,TRBV5-1
TGTGCCAGCAGTTACTCTGAGGGACAGGGCGGTGAGACCCAGTACTTC,CASSYSEGQGGETQYF,TRBD1,TRBJ2-5,.,TRBV6-2/TRBV6-3
TGTGCCAGCAGCTTTGGTCGGGACAGAAATTCACCCCTCCACTTT,CASSFGRDRNSPLHF,TRBD1,TRBJ1-6,.,TRBV11-1
TGTGCCAGCAGCACGACAGGGGCTCACTATGGCTACACCTTC,CASSTTGAHYGYTF,TRBD1,TRBJ1-2,.,TRBV7-9
TGTGCCAGCAGTGAAGGGAGGGAGACCCAGTACTTC,CASSEGRETQYF,.,TRBJ2-5,few,TRBV2
TGTGCCAGCAGGGGACACCTTCAGAGGGGCTACACCTTC,CASRGHLQRGYTF,.,TRBJ1-2,.,TRBV12-3/TRBV12-4
TGTGCCAGCAGATCTCGGACAGGGGGCGAGTACGAGCAGTACTTC,CASRSRTGGEYEQYF,TRBD1,TRBJ2-7,once,TRBV2
TGTGCCAGCAGCGCGGCGGGTGGAAGGGACTCTGGAAACACCATATATTTT,CASSAAGGRDSGNTIYF,.,TRBJ1-3,.,TRBV7-9
TGTGCCAGCAGCCAGCCAGGACAGGGAGCCACCGGGGAGCTGTTTTTT,CASSQPGQGATGELFF,TRBD1,TRBJ2-2,.,TRBV4-2
TGCGCCAGCAGCTTGGACTTCGTCTCAGAGACCCAGTACTTC,CASSLDFVSETQYF,.,TRBJ2-5,.,TRBV5-1
TGTGCCAGTAGTATTTCGGACACGGCGGGCTACACCTTC,CASSISDTAGYTF,.,TRBJ1-2,.,TRBV19
TGTGCCAGCAGTGAAGTGGGGCTTACTGAAGCTTTCTTT,CASSEVGLTEAFF,.,TRBJ1-1,.,TRBV6-1
TGTGCTAGCCCATCCAGGCAGTACTTC,CASPSRQYF,.,TRBJ2-7,.,TRBV12-5
TGTGCCAGCAGCCAAGAGGTTAGCGGGGGTTCCTACGAGCAGTACTTC,CASSQEVSGGSYEQYF,TRBD2,TRBJ2-7,.,TRBV3-1/TRBV3-2
TGTGCCAGCAGTGAAGCGGGGTCCTCCTACGAGCAGTACTTC,CASSEAGSSYEQYF,.,TRBJ2-7,.,TRBV25-1
TGTGCCAGTAGTCTACGGGACACAGATACGCAGTATTTT,CASSLRDTDTQYF,.,TRBJ2-3,.,TRBV19
TGTGCCAGCAGCCCCCACAGGGGAAATGTTGGAAACACCATATATTTT,CASSPHRGNVGNTIYF,TRBD1,TRBJ1-3,few,TRBV7-9
TGTGCCAGTGGGGCCTGGGCTAATGAAAAACTGTTTTTT,CASGAWANEKLFF,.,TRBJ1-4,.,TRBV6-5
TGTGCCAGCAGTTACTCCAATAACTATGGCTACACCTTC,CASSYSNNYGYTF,.,TRBJ1-2,.,TRBV6-2/TRBV6-3
TGTGCCAGCAGCCAAGTGAGAGGTGGCTACACCTTC,CASSQVRGGYTF,.,TRBJ1-2,few,TRBV4-2
TGTGCCAGCAGTCGGGGGGGCTTGAACACTGAAGCTTTCTTT,CASSRGGLNTEAFF,.,TRBJ1-1,few,TRBV6-5
TGTGCCAGCAGCACGCCGACAGGGGGATACTCTGGAAACACCATATATTTT,CASSTPTGGYSGNTIYF,TRBD1,TRBJ1-3,once,TRBV5-6
TGTGCCAGCAGCGCAACTAGCGGGGGGACCTACGAGCAGTACTTC,CASSATSGGTYEQYF,TRBD2,TRBJ2-7,.,TRBV5-4
TGTGCCAGCAGTGAACTCGGACTCAGCTCTGGAAACACCATATATTTT,CASSELGLSSGNTIYF,.,TRBJ1-3,.,TRBV6-1
TGCGCCAGCAGCCTTACGACAGGGGAGGGAACTGAAGCTTTCTTT,CASSLTTGEGTEAFF,TRBD1,TRBJ1-1,.,TRBV4-3
TGTGCCAGCAGCACCCAAGGGGCAGGGTTTATTGGTGGCTACACCTTC,CASSTQGAGFIGGYTF,.,TRBJ1-2,.,TRBV7-2
TGTGCCAGCAGTTACTCCACCGGCCGGGAAGTGGATGAGCAGTTCTTC,CASSYSTGREVDEQFF,.,TRBJ2-1,.,TRBV6-5
TGTGCCAGCTCGCCTATGTCCGGGACAGGGTTTAACTATGGCTACACCTTC,CASSPMSGTGFNYGYTF,TRBD1,TRBJ1-2,.,TRBV18
TGTGCCAGCAGCTTGGAAGTCGGGACAGAGGTCTATGGCTACACCTTC,CASSLEVGTEVYGYTF,TRBD1,TRBJ1-2,.,TRBV5-4
TGCGCCAGCAGCTTTCGAAGGGACTTCAATCAGCCCCAGCATTTT,CASSFRRDFNQPQHF,.,TRBJ1-5,.,TRBV5-1
TGTGCCAGTAGTCCCGGTCCGTATGAATGGTCCTACGAGCAGTACTTC,CASSPGPYEWSYEQYF,.,TRBJ2-7,.,TRBV19
TGTGCCAGCAGCGGACAGGGAAGGAACACTGAAGCTTTCTTT,CASSGQGRNTEAFF,TRBD1,TRBJ1-1,.,TRBV2